The present TCR beta chain was sequenced within a study of early stage breast cancer tumors. Study-level findings and limits: Functional markers like CD4, CD8 and FOXP3 were missed in bulk sequencing.

Sequenced by immunoSEQ multiplex PCR; TCRdb stores in-frame clones only, minus some. The sample carries fewer than 90,000 clones, 65% to 85% recorded once. With regard to this clone: Its antigen is undetermined.

Sequencing was carried out using blood. The clonotype originates from a person aged 55 to 75 with breast cancer.

CDR3: CASRRQGNGDTEAFF. CDR3 bases: TGCGCCAGCAGAAGACAGGGAAACGGGGACACTGAAGCTTTCTTT. This chain joins TRBV5-1 and TRBJ1-1; 7 nucleotides align to TRBD1. V shed 5 bases and J 3 bases; nucleotides not matched to a gene: 10. Germline CDR1 SGHRS, CDR2 YFSETQ. The CDR3 runs 15 residues.